Sequencing of this TCR beta chain was carried out in a study of T-cell memory formation after mild COVID-19. TCRdb processed the 5' RACE reads anew with MiXCR; each CDR3 protein has one entry. The sample contains about 90,000 distinct CDR3 sequences, around 15% of which appear only once. This CDR3 is built from 14 residues. Germline V gene sequence: CDR1 MNHEY, CDR2 SMNVEV (reference sequence). Trimming shortened V by 7 bases and J by 3 bases, and 15 bases separated the two germline ends. The sequenced sample consisted of PBMCs or a T cell subset sorted from them (not recorded which). The clonotype originates from a man between 18 and 29 years old who had mild COVID-19 (a few samples of this study predate the infection). Cell type and time point are not known. The V gene is TRBV27, the J gene TRBJ2-5, with D possibly matching TRBD2 (6 bases). The CDR3 region is CASTSLGGEETQYF. CDR3 sequence (DNA): TGTGCCAGCACCTCTTTGGGGGGAGAAGAGACCCAGTACTTC.